This record concerns one TCR beta chain sequence. Germline V gene lookup returns CDR1 DFQATT and CDR2 SNEGSKA (reference sequence). The CDR3 consists of 15 residues. After removal of 1 base from V and 4 bases from J, the junction contained 4 bases not matched to a gene. This entry is derived from a study of CD8 T cells in ankylosing spondylitis. Molecular-barcoded quantitative 5'-RACE produced these TCR beta libraries. TCRdb independently ran MiXCR on the 5' RACE reads; one entry per CDR3 protein. The profile shows more than 200,000 distinct CDR3 sequences, around 25% of them singletons. The sequencing sample was made of blood, either unsorted or a sorted T cell fraction (not recorded which). The TCR sequence derives from a male donor with ankylosing spondylitis or in good health (not recorded which). The chain has TRBV20-1 and TRBJ2-4; 10 nucleotides line up with TRBD2. The CDR3 region is CSARGPAGGKNIQYF. CDR3 DNA sequence: TGCAGTGCTAGAGGGCCAGCGGGGGGGAAAAACATTCAGTACTTC.